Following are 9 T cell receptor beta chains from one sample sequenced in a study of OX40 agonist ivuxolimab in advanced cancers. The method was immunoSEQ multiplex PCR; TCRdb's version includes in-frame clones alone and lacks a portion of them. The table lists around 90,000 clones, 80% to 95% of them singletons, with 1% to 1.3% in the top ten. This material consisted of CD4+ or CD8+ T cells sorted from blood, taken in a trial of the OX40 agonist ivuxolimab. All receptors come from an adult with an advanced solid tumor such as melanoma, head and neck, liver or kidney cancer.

CDR3 region: CASSIDFDTASSYEQYF. The CDR3 nucleotides read TGTGCCAGTAGTATAGATTTCGACACCGCGAGCTCCTACGAGCAGTACTTC. The V gene is TRBV19, the J gene TRBJ2-7; D unresolved. The germline V gene has CDR1 LNHDA and CDR2 SQIVND (reference sequence). V dropped 0 bases and J dropped 0 bases, with 15 bases sitting between them. The CDR3 runs 17 residues.

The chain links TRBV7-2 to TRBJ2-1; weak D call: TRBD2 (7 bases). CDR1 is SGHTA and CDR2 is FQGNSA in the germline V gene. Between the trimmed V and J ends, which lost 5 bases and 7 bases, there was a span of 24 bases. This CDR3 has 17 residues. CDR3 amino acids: CASSTQLAGLRGNEQFF. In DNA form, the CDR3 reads TGTGCCAGCAGCACTCAGTTAGCGGGCCTCAGGGGAAATGAGCAGTTCTTC.

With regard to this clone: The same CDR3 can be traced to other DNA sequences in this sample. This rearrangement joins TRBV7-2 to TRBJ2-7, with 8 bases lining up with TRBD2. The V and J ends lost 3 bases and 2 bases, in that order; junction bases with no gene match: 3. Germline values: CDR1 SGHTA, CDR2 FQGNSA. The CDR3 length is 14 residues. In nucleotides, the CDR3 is TGTGCCAGCAGCTTGGCGGGAGGCGCCTACGAGCAGTACTTC. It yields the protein CASSLAGGAYEQYF.

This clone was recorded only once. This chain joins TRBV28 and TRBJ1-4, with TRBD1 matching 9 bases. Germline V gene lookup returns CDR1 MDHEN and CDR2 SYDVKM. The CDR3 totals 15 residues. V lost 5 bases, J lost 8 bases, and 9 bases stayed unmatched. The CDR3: CASSSGQGIGEKLFF. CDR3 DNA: TGTGCCAGCAGTAGCGGACAGGGGATTGGAGAAAAACTGTTTTTT.

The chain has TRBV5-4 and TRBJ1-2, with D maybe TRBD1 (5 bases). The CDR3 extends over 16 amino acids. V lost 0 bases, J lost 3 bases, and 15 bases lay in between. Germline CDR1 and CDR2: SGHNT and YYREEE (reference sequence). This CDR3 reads CASSLGGRTTYYGYTF. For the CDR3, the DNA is TGTGCCAGCAGCTTGGGGGGGAGGACAACCTACTATGGCTACACCTTC.

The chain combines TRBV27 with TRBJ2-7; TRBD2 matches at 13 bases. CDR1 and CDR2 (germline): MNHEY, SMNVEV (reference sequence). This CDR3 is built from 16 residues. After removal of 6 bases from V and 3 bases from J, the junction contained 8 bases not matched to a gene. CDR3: CASRRTGTSGNYEQYF. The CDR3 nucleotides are TGTGCCAGCAGAAGAACCGGGACTAGCGGGAACTACGAGCAGTACTTC.

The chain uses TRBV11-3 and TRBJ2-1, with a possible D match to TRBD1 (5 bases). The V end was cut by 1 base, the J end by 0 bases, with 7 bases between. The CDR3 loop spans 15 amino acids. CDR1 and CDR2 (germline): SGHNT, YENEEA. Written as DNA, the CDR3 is TGTGCCAGCAGCTTAGGAAGGGGCTCCTACAATGAGCAGTTCTTC. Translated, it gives CASSLGRGSYNEQFF.

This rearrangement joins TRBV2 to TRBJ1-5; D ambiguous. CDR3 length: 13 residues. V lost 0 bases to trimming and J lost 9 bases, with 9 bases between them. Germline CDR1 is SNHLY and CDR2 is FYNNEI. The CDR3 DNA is TGTGCCAGCAGTGAAGCGCGACGATCGCCCCAGCATTTT. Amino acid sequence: CASSEARRSPQHF. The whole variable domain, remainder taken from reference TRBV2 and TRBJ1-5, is EPEVTQTPSHQVTQMGQEVILRCVPISNHLYFYWYRQILGQKVEFLVSFYNNEISEKSEIFDDQFSVERPDGSNFTLKIRSTKLEDSAMYFCASSEARRSPQHFGDGTRLSIL.

DNA of the CDR3: TGTGCCAGCAGCTGGACAGGGGTTAACACCGGGGAGCTGTTTTTT. This sequence encodes CASSWTGVNTGELFF. This rearrangement joins TRBV5-4 to TRBJ2-2, with TRBD1 identical over 9 bases. V was clipped by 3 bases and J by 2 bases; unmatched bases: 2. Per germline, CDR1 SGHNT and CDR2 YYREEE (reference sequence). The CDR3 runs 15 residues.